This TCR beta chain was obtained from a study of blood T cell repertoires in COVID-19. Whole-study context: T cells, B-cell-depleted T cells, or PBMCs provided the cDNA or gDNA that served as material.

Libraries were prepared by immunoSEQ multiplex PCR; TCRdb keeps only in-frame clonotypes and omits some of them. The profile shows roughly 89,000 clones, approximately 81% of them singletons. The count of this clone is one. V lost 4 bases and J lost 6; bases outside the gene matches: 5. The length of the CDR3 is 16 residues. Germline CDR1 MNHNS, CDR2 SASEGT. The sequence came from a woman of 80 years or more with acute or convalescent COVID-19. The sequenced material came from peripheral blood. V and J are TRBV6-1 and TRBJ1-6; TRBD1 agrees at 11 bases. The CDR3 sequence is CASSGRTGGGNSPLHF. The CDR3 DNA is TGTGCCAGCAGTGGCCGGACAGGGGGCGGTAATTCACCCCTCCACTTT.